This paragraph reports one T cell receptor beta chain. These data are taken from a study of T cells after yellow fever vaccination. TCRdb passed the 5' RACE reads through MiXCR, listing each CDR3 protein once. The table shows around 350,000 distinct CDR3 sequences, with about 9.9% occurring only once. The germline V gene encodes CDR1 DFQATT and CDR2 SNEGSKA (reference sequence). This CDR3 spans 10 amino acids. The germline V and J ends were trimmed by 7 bases and 8 bases, with 10 bases remaining between them. The V gene is TRBV20-1, the J gene TRBJ2-3; a possible D gene is TRBD2 (6 bases). This TCR came from a man between 18 and 35 years old who received the YFV17D yellow fever vaccine. The starting material was PBMCs, obtained on the day of the first yellow fever vaccination. The CDR3 spells CSVSGGTQYF. Written as DNA, the CDR3 is TGCAGTGTTAGCGGCGGTACGCAGTATTTT.